This T cell receptor beta chain was sequenced in a study of Ad26.COV2.S vaccination and SARS-CoV-2 variants. V was clipped by 6 bases and J by 0 bases, with 10 bases between them. The CDR3 runs to 14 residues. Germline CDR1 and CDR2: LNHDA and SQIVND (reference sequence). The method was immunoSEQ multiplex PCR; TCRdb's version includes in-frame clones alone and lacks a portion of them. The sample lists more than 85,000 clones; around three quarters were seen once. About this clone itself: Its target is unknown.

Study-wide points: Similar non-spike TCR breadth was observed in recipients of vaccine and of placebo. After vaccination, reports described spike-specific CD8+ and CD4+ T cell responses as showing substantial breadth.

This TCR derives from a human donor who had recovered from COVID-19. The sample here was peripheral blood, taken after recovery from COVID-19. The chain combines TRBV19 with TRBJ2-3; D remains ambiguous. The CDR3 coding sequence is TGTGCCAGTAGCAGTACTTCTAGCACAGATACGCAGTATTTT. Its translation: CASSSTSSTDTQYF.